These T cell receptor beta chains were read from a single sample in a study of shared clonotypes between healthy human individuals. Measured with immunoSEQ multiplex PCR; TCRdb has only the in-frame clones, and not every one. Of about 2.2 million clones listed, around 93% are singletons. Input material: naive CD8+ T cells from PBMCs. These TCRs come from a man aged 18 to 35 in good health. Some clones in this sample may be carry-over from other donors' samples. The conserved cysteine and the conserved F or W are not part of the CDR3 here. Fields, in order: V gene, J gene, CDR3 protein.

V gene: TRBV7-3
J gene: TRBJ2-3
CDR3 protein: ASSLSGSGRSADTQY

V gene: TRBV2
J gene: TRBJ2-1
CDR3 protein: ASTFSAYNEQF

V gene: TRBV11-3
J gene: TRBJ2-2
CDR3 protein: ASSLDRGNTGELF

V gene: TRBV28
J gene: TRBJ2-6
CDR3 protein: ASTTLFTSGANVLT

V gene: TRBV29-1
J gene: TRBJ2-1
CDR3 protein: SVIAGERNEQF

V gene: TRBV4-1
J gene: TRBJ2-4
CDR3 protein: ASSHSPQLAKNIQY

V gene: TRBV19
J gene: TRBJ1-2
CDR3 protein: ASKGGIGYGYT

V gene: TRBV7-9
J gene: TRBJ1-1
CDR3 protein: ASSYGTSEAF

V gene: TRBV28
J gene: TRBJ2-1
CDR3 protein: ASRAEGLAENNEQF

V gene: TRBV19
J gene: TRBJ2-3
CDR3 protein: ASRGFGTSGTSTDTQY

V gene: TRBV27
J gene: TRBJ2-7
CDR3 protein: ATLAGGSYEQY

V gene: TRBV4-2
J gene: TRBJ2-3
CDR3 protein: ASSFPAGEEEDTQY

V gene: TRBV29-1
J gene: TRBJ2-1
CDR3 protein: SVEGRSLGASSYNEQF

V gene: TRBV7-9
J gene: TRBJ2-1
CDR3 protein: ASSTPGQGVPEQF

V gene: TRBV9
J gene: TRBJ2-7
CDR3 protein: ASSGSGDPSYEQY

V gene: TRBV29-1
J gene: TRBJ1-5
CDR3 protein: SAATGGANQPQH

V gene: TRBV6-5
J gene: TRBJ1-2
CDR3 protein: ASSGGIFSGYT

V gene: TRBV6-6
J gene: TRBJ1-2
CDR3 protein: ASSYGTGGYYGYT

V gene: TRBV11-2
J gene: TRBJ1-4
CDR3 protein: ASSSLGQKTDKLF

V gene: TRBV2
J gene: TRBJ1-1
CDR3 protein: ASSEALRQGRS

V gene: TRBV28
J gene: TRBJ2-5
CDR3 protein: ASRDSRRGETQY

V gene: TRBV2
J gene: TRBJ1-2
CDR3 protein: ASSGPSPNYGYT

V gene: TRBV11-3
J gene: TRBJ2-7
CDR3 protein: ASSPTFWQGGYEQY

V gene: TRBV7-9
J gene: TRBJ2-1
CDR3 protein: ASSTGTGNYNEQF

V gene: TRBV7-9
J gene: TRBJ1-2
CDR3 protein: ASTQGGYGYT

V gene: TRBV6-1
J gene: TRBJ1-1
CDR3 protein: ASRPGRTLNTEAF

V gene: TRBV11-2
J gene: TRBJ2-2
CDR3 protein: ASSLVGTTTNTGELF

V gene: TRBV4-3
J gene: TRBJ2-2
CDR3 protein: ASRGGKGGELF

V gene: TRBV13
J gene: TRBJ2-1
CDR3 protein: ASSLGRGSYNEQF

V gene: TRBV9
J gene: TRBJ2-7
CDR3 protein: ASSVGREQY

V gene: TRBV7-9
J gene: TRBJ2-1
CDR3 protein: ASSQEGLLAEQF

V gene: TRBV15
J gene: TRBJ2-7
CDR3 protein: ATSTERYSYEQY

V gene: TRBV27
J gene: TRBJ2-5
CDR3 protein: ASSPQPNSQETQY

V gene: TRBV18
J gene: TRBJ2-7
CDR3 protein: ASSPPMATAYEQY

V gene: TRBV29-1
J gene: TRBJ2-7
CDR3 protein: SVEGTSGSYEQY

V gene: TRBV29-1
J gene: TRBJ1-1
CDR3 protein: SVWGQAIFYEAEAF

V gene: TRBV7-9
J gene: TRBJ2-3
CDR3 protein: ASSWGSSSDTQY

V gene: TRBV7-9
J gene: TRBJ2-3
CDR3 protein: ASSFVYGDTQY

V gene: TRBV9
J gene: TRBJ2-3
CDR3 protein: ASSVEGTLAQY

V gene: TRBV19
J gene: TRBJ2-1
CDR3 protein: ASSPTGYVGNEQF

V gene: TRBV11-2
J gene: TRBJ2-7
CDR3 protein: ASSWDYGAGYEQY

V gene: TRBV7-9
J gene: TRBJ2-5
CDR3 protein: ASSAGGLQETQY

V gene: TRBV11-2
J gene: TRBJ2-2
CDR3 protein: ASSLPRESLNTGELF

V gene: TRBV28
J gene: TRBJ2-7
CDR3 protein: ASSVTLDQGAKIYEQY

V gene: TRBV7-6
J gene: TRBJ2-1
CDR3 protein: ASSPGDPNEQF

V gene: TRBV2
J gene: TRBJ1-2
CDR3 protein: ASSGQGTYGYT

V gene: TRBV28
J gene: TRBJ1-4
CDR3 protein: ASSPSDTHFWEKLF

V gene: TRBV27
J gene: TRBJ2-1
CDR3 protein: ASSPQPGNNEQF

V gene: TRBV30
J gene: TRBJ2-3
CDR3 protein: AWRRPGTDTQY

V gene: TRBV14
J gene: TRBJ2-7
CDR3 protein: ASFRQGSSYEQY

V gene: TRBV6-5
J gene: TRBJ2-7
CDR3 protein: ASSYSGLSEQY

V gene: TRBV5-1
J gene: TRBJ2-7
CDR3 protein: ASSIPGTYEQY

V gene: TRBV9
J gene: TRBJ2-1
CDR3 protein: ASSVDRTSGNYNEQF

V gene: TRBV5-1
J gene: TRBJ2-7
CDR3 protein: ASSMRTGYEQY

V gene: TRBV9
J gene: TRBJ2-3
CDR3 protein: ASSDPAAGGEGDTQY

V gene: TRBV27
J gene: TRBJ1-1
CDR3 protein: ASSFVGGASEAF

V gene: TRBV4-1
J gene: TRBJ1-2
CDR3 protein: ASSLREAPYGYT

V gene: TRBV2
J gene: TRBJ2-3
CDR3 protein: ASSDPRWGQGRGTQY

V gene: TRBV5-6
J gene: TRBJ2-7
CDR3 protein: ASSPTGSAGEQY

V gene: TRBV9
J gene: TRBJ2-7
CDR3 protein: ASSVGGTATYEQY